These T cell receptor beta chains were read from a single sample in a study of human T cells and chemical hapten exposure. Each CDR3 protein is one row after TCRdb ran MiXCR on the RACE reads. The profile shows about 69,000 distinct CDR3 sequences, 10% of them singletons. The sample consisted of whole blood, taken in connection with sensitization to the hapten diphenylcyclopropenone (DPC). These receptors were taken from a woman aged 45-59 years with alopecia areata. Some clones in this sample may be carry-over from other donors' samples. The CDR3 runs from the conserved cysteine through the conserved F or W. D genes are given only for firm matches. Some rows have no size entry. The others give once, few or many, or a class for an expanded clone.

-	many	TRBJ1-1	TRBV10-2	TGCGCCAGCAGTGAGCGGATTCGCACTGAAGCTTTCTTT	CASSERIRTEAFF
-	few	TRBJ2-1	TRBV19	TGTGCCAGTAGTGGTAGCAATTGGGAGCAGTTCTTC	CASSGSNWEQFF
TRBD1	-	TRBJ1-2	TRBV5-1	TGCGCCAGCAGCTTGGGCCGGACAGGGAGAGGCTACACCTTC	CASSLGRTGRGYTF
-	few	TRBJ1-2	TRBV7-8	TGTGCCAGCAGCCTTTCCCCAGGTCAAACACAGGGAATCAATGGCTACACCTTC	CASSLSPGQTQGINGYTF
TRBD1	many	TRBJ1-2	TRBV18	TGTGCCAGCTCACTCCAAGGGACAGGAATCTATGGCTACACCTTC	CASSLQGTGIYGYTF
-	many	TRBJ2-1	TRBV15	TGTGCCACCAGCAGAGATCGTCTTCCCACGGGTGAGCAGTTCTTC	CATSRDRLPTGEQFF
-	many	TRBJ1-1	TRBV12-3/TRBV12-4	TGTGCCAGCAGCTTCCGGGTTTCGAACACTGAAGCTTTCTTT	CASSFRVSNTEAFF
TRBD2	-	TRBJ2-3	TRBV9	TGTGCCAGCAGCGTATTGACTAGCGGGAGAGATACGCAGTATTTT	CASSVLTSGRDTQYF
TRBD2	many	TRBJ2-1	TRBV3-1	TGTGCCAGCAGCCAAGATATCTTAGGTGGGGGGACTAGCGGCTACAATGAGCAGTTCTTC	CASSQDILGGGTSGYNEQFF
-	-	TRBJ2-1	TRBV20-1	TGCAGTGCTAGCGGTCACCCGGGCTCCTACAATGAGCAGTTCTTC	CSASGHPGSYNEQFF
-	many	TRBJ1-5	TRBV20-1	TGCAGTGCTGGGGACTGGGGCCAGCCCCAGCATTTT	CSAGDWGQPQHF
-	many	TRBJ2-6	TRBV6-5	TGTGCCAGCAGTTACTCGAACTTCAGGGGCTCTGGGGCCAACGTCCTGACTTTC	CASSYSNFRGSGANVLTF